The 30 T cell receptor beta chains below all came from one sample that was sequenced in a study of T cells in Graves' hyperthyroidism and ophthalmopathy. The TCR beta CDR3 regions underwent amplification using RNA transcripts as the source. The primer set for the first-round RT-PCR of the TCR CDR3 was HTBI. TCRdb re-called the multiplex PCR reads through MiXCR, storing one row per CDR3 protein. The repertoire holds about 640,000 distinct CDR3 sequences, with 14% as singletons. Sample: blood. These receptors came from a woman in her 50s with Graves' ophthalmopathy.

Many counts were recorded for this clonotype. This chain uses TRBV5-1 with TRBJ2-3, with TRBD2 identical over 15 bases. J lost 6 bases, V lost 4 bases, and 9 bases had no gene match. Germline CDR1 and CDR2: SGHRS and YFSETQ. This CDR3 is built from 17 residues. CDR3 region: CASSRGLAGGAEDTQYF. CDR3 coding DNA: TGCGCCAGCAGCAGGGGACTAGCGGGAGGTGCTGAGGATACGCAGTATTTT. Combining the CDR3 with reference TRBV5-1 and TRBJ2-3 gives the whole variable domain KAGVTQTPRYLIKTRGQQVTLSCSPISGHRSVSWYQQTPGQGLQFLFEYFSETQRNKGNFPGRFSGRQFSNSRSEMNVSTLELGDSALYLCASSRGLAGGAEDTQYFGPGTRLTVL.

This clonotype was seen a few times. This chain joins TRBV6-1 and TRBJ2-1; 9 nucleotides align to TRBD2. After removal of 4 bases from V and 6 bases from J, the junction contained 10 bases not matched to a gene. The CDR3 has 16 residues. Germline V gene lookup returns CDR1 MNHNS and CDR2 SASEGT. CDR3 nucleotides: TGTGCCAGCAGTGGCTTAGCGGGAGCTTTCTGCAATGAGCAGTTCTTC. Translation: CASSGLAGAFCNEQFF.

This clonotype has more than one count but fewer than ten. V and J are TRBV6-1 and TRBJ2-5; D unresolved. Trimming removed 5 bases from V and 4 bases from J, with 11 bases in between. The CDR3 length is 13 residues. Looked up from germline, CDR1 is MNHNS and CDR2 is SASEGT. Here the CDR3 reads CASSWAARETQYF. The CDR3 nucleotides read TGTGCCAGCAGTTGGGCGGCTCGAGAGACCCAGTACTTC.

This clonotype has ten or more counts. This chain uses TRBV28 with TRBJ2-5; 11 positions agree with TRBD2. The CDR3 contains 15 residues. CDR1 MDHEN and CDR2 SYDVKM come from the germline V gene. V lost 6 bases and J lost 2; bases outside the gene matches: 5. This CDR3 is CASRPRLAGQETQYF. The DNA for the CDR3 is TGTGCCAGCAGACCACGACTAGCGGGACAAGAGACCCAGTACTTC.

In this sample, this clonotype turned up many times. This chain joins TRBV20-1 and TRBJ2-7, with TRBD2 identical over 13 bases. The CDR3 loop spans 15 amino acids. The V gene's germline CDR1 is DFQATT and CDR2 SNEGSKA (reference sequence). Trimming at V came to 3 bases and at J to 3 bases, leaving 5 bases not matched to a gene. The DNA of the CDR3 is TGCAGTGCTAGGGGGGGACTAGCGGGAATCTACGAGCAGTACTTC. Encoded protein: CSARGGLAGIYEQYF.

This clonotype was seen a handful of times. The CDR3 sequence: CASSYLLKAGVADTQYF. CDR3 DNA: TGCGCCAGCAGCTACCTATTAAAGGCGGGAGTAGCAGATACGCAGTATTTT. J is TRBJ2-3 and V is TRBV4-1; 7 positions agree with TRBD2. The V gene end was trimmed by 5 bases and the J gene end by 4 bases; junction bases not matched to a gene: 15. The germline gives CDR1 MGHRA, CDR2 YSYEKL. There are 17 residues in the CDR3.

This clonotype was counted between two and nine times. This chain uses TRBV9 with TRBJ1-1, with D hard to call. CDR1 SGDLS and CDR2 YYNGEE come from the germline V gene. With 0 bases removed from V and 3 bases from J, the gap between germline ends came to 9 bases. CDR3 length: 14 residues. CDR3 region: CASSVEVGDTEAFF. The CDR3 nucleotides read TGTGCCAGCAGCGTAGAGGTTGGTGACACTGAAGCTTTCTTT.

This clonotype was counted between two and nine times. The CDR3 spells CSVEDGQGPDGYTF. The CDR3 DNA reads TGCAGCGTTGAAGATGGACAGGGACCTGATGGCTACACCTTC. The gene calls are TRBV29-1 and TRBJ1-2; 8 bases agree with TRBD1. The CDR3 totals 14 residues. With 0 bases clipped from V and 6 bases from J, the junction kept 6 bases outside the gene matches. Per the germline V gene, CDR1 is SQVTM and CDR2 is ANQGSEA.

This clonotype turned up a few times. The chain combines TRBV3-1 with TRBJ1-2; 7 bases align to TRBD1. Germline V gives CDR1 LGHDT, CDR2 YNNKEL (reference sequence). Trimming at V came to 3 bases and at J to 0 bases, leaving 10 bases not matched to a gene. The CDR3 covers 17 residues. CDR3 loop: CASSQKYPGGANYGYTF. CDR3 nucleotide sequence: TGTGCCAGCAGCCAGAAATACCCAGGGGGGGCTAACTATGGCTACACCTTC.

The chain couples TRBV28 to TRBJ1-5; weak D call: TRBD1 (6 bases). The CDR3 is 15 residues long. Germline V gene sequence: CDR1 MDHEN, CDR2 SYDVKM. V gave up 5 bases and J gave up 1 base, with 12 bases separating them. DNA of the CDR3: TGTGCCAGCAGTCCTGCGGACAGAAGCAATCAGCCCCAGCATTTT. Translating gives CASSPADRSNQPQHF.

This clonotype has ten or more counts. The rearrangement joins TRBV7-9 to TRBJ2-5; D is uncertain. V was cut by 1 base and J by 1 base, with 10 bases left in between. This CDR3 contains 15 residues. The germline gives CDR1 SEHNR, CDR2 FQNEAQ (reference sequence). In nucleotides, the CDR3 is TGTGCCAGCAGCTTAGGGGTTTGGTCCCAAGAGACCCAGTACTTC. This codes for CASSLGVWSQETQYF.

In this sample, this clonotype turned up a few times. This sequence joins TRBV28 and TRBJ1-4; a weak D match, TRBD1 (5 bases). Between the trimmed V and J ends, which lost 3 bases and 8 bases, there was a span of 13 bases. Germline values: CDR1 MDHEN, CDR2 SYDVKM. This CDR3 contains 14 residues. CDR3 in DNA: TGTGCCAGCAGTTTTCTAGGGGTTCGGGAAAAACTGTTTTTT. Residues: CASSFLGVREKLFF.

This clonotype was observed many times. The genes are TRBV5-1 and TRBJ1-1; no definite D call. This CDR3 comprises 14 residues. Germline CDR1 reads SGHRS; CDR2 reads YFSETQ. V lost 1 base to trimming and J lost 1 base, with 8 bases between them. The CDR3 bases are TGCGCCAGCAGCTTGAATCCCGGGAACACTGAAGCTTTCTTT. Translation gives CASSLNPGNTEAFF. The variable domain in full, completed from reference TRBV5-1 and TRBJ1-1, reads KAGVTQTPRYLIKTRGQQVTLSCSPISGHRSVSWYQQTPGQGLQFLFEYFSETQRNKGNFPGRFSGRQFSNSRSEMNVSTLELGDSALYLCASSLNPGNTEAFFGQGTRLTVV.

This chain joins TRBV7-3 and TRBJ1-1; 8 bases are a match to TRBD1. V lost 5 bases to trimming and J lost 10 bases; unmatched junction nucleotides: 3. This CDR3 comprises 11 residues. Germline V lookup: CDR1 SGHTA, CDR2 FQGTGA. The CDR3: CASSPDRVAFF. DNA of the CDR3: TGTGCCAGCAGCCCGGACAGGGTAGCTTTCTTT.

This clonotype has at least ten counts. The chain carries TRBV7-9 and TRBJ1-5, with no clear D. Germline lookup yields CDR1 SEHNR and CDR2 FQNEAQ (reference sequence). Trimming pared 5 bases from V and 4 bases from J, leaving 12 bases between. The CDR3 consists of 14 residues. This CDR3 is CASSVKQKNQPQHF. The DNA for the CDR3 is TGTGCCAGCAGCGTAAAACAAAAAAATCAGCCCCAGCATTTT.

This clonotype was seen many times. The chain employs TRBV10-3 and TRBJ2-7; D remains unclear. V shed 0 bases and J shed 3 bases, with 9 bases lying between them. The CDR3 sequence is 14 residues long. CDR1 ENHRY and CDR2 SYGVKD come from the germline V gene. The CDR3 DNA sequence: TGTGCCATCAGTGAGTCCAACAATTACTACGAGCAGTACTTC. Protein sequence: CAISESNNYYEQYF.

In this sample, this clonotype turned up many times. This chain joins TRBV9 and TRBJ1-1; the match to TRBD1 covers 8 bases. CDR3 size: 14 residues. CDR1 is SGDLS, CDR2 YYNGEE, per germline. Trimming at V came to 7 bases and at J to 2 bases, leaving 7 bases not matched to a gene. The CDR3 nucleotides are TGTGCCAGCCGCCGGGGACAGGCTAACACTGAAGCTTTCTTT. Encoded protein: CASRRGQANTEAFF.

The chain uses TRBV24-1 and TRBJ2-2, with D possibly matching TRBD2 (6 bases). Trimming took off 1 base at V and 3 bases at J, with 14 bases between the two ends. This CDR3 has 17 residues. Germline V lookup: CDR1 KGHDR, CDR2 SFDVKD. In nucleotides, the CDR3 is TGTGCCACCAGTGATTTCCCGGGACTGATAGACACCGGGGAGCTGTTTTTT. Protein: CATSDFPGLIDTGELFF.

This clonotype has at least ten counts. V usage is TRBV15 and J usage is TRBJ2-5; D uncertain. Per germline, CDR1 LNHNV and CDR2 YYDKDF (reference sequence). CDR3 size: 13 residues. The V end lost 3 bases, the J end lost 2 bases, and 7 bases lay between the germline ends. CDR3 region: CATSSRAQETQYF. The CDR3, as DNA: TGTGCCACCAGCAGTAGGGCGCAAGAGACCCAGTACTTC. Drawing the rest from reference TRBV15 and TRBJ2-5, the complete variable domain is DAMVIQNPRYQVTQFGKPVTLSCSQTLNHNVMYWYQQKSSQAPKLLFHYYDKDFNNEADTPDNFQSRRPNTSFCFLDIRSPGLGDTAMYLCATSSRAQETQYFGPGTRLLVL.

There are a few counts of this clonotype. The rearrangement uses TRBV18 and TRBJ2-2; TRBD1 or TRBD2 may be the D gene (5 bases each). V dropped 5 bases and J dropped 0 bases, with 16 bases sitting between them. This CDR3 comprises 17 residues. CDR1 is KGHSH, CDR2 LQKENI, per germline. CDR3: CASSRDRDRPNTGELFF. The CDR3 DNA reads as TGTGCCAGCTCAAGGGACCGGGATCGACCGAACACCGGGGAGCTGTTTTTT. The variable domain in full, completed from reference TRBV18 and TRBJ2-2, reads NAGVMQNPRHLVRRRGQEARLRCSPMKGHSHVYWYRQLPEEGLKFMVYLQKENIIDESGMPKERFSAEFPKEGPSILRIQQVVRGDSAAYFCASSRDRDRPNTGELFFGEGSRLTVL.

The rearrangement links TRBV20-1 to TRBJ2-4; TRBD1 is a possible D gene (5 bases). The CDR3 is 14 residues long. CDR1 and CDR2 (germline): DFQATT, SNEGSKA (reference sequence). Trimming left V 4 bases short and J 1 base short, with 11 bases between. The CDR3 DNA is TGCAGTGCTACCCGGCCAGGGGCCAAAAACATTCAGTACTTC. Its protein is CSATRPGAKNIQYF.

This clonotype was counted many times. V is TRBV11-3 and J is TRBJ2-3; D call uncertain. The CDR3 totals 16 residues. Deletions cut 3 bases from V and 4 bases from J, with 17 bases between. Germline CDR1 reads SGHNT; CDR2 reads YENEEA. The CDR3 bases are TGTGCCAGCAGCTTTGAAGGGCAAAACTTGGCAGATACGCAGTATTTT. Translation gives CASSFEGQNLADTQYF.

This clonotype was observed many times. The V gene is TRBV12-3 or TRBV12-4, the J gene TRBJ1-5, with 8 bases matching TRBD1. This CDR3 has 15 residues. V dropped 3 bases and J dropped 1; count of bases not matched to a gene: 2. CDR3 loop: CASSFRDRSNQPQHF. DNA for the CDR3: TGTGCCAGCAGTTTTCGGGACAGGAGCAATCAGCCCCAGCATTTT.

This clonotype was seen a handful of times. The CDR3 spells CASSPDFYGSYNEQFF. For the CDR3, the DNA is TGTGCCAGTAGTCCCGACTTCTATGGCTCCTACAATGAGCAGTTCTTC. The chain carries TRBV19 and TRBJ2-1; no firm D call. Germline CDR1 and CDR2: LNHDA and SQIVND (reference sequence). There are 16 residues in the CDR3. V lost 5 bases and J lost 0, with 14 bases in between.

The chain carries TRBV13 and TRBJ2-7; 12 nucleotides match TRBD2. V shed 5 bases, J shed 2 bases, and the junction held 13 bases outside the gene matches. CDR1 is PRHDT, CDR2 FYEKMQ, per germline (reference sequence). The CDR3 totals 18 residues. In DNA form, the CDR3 reads TGTGCCAGCAGCCGTAGAGGCCGCTCTAGCGGGAGGGCCTACGAGCAGTACTTC. Protein product: CASSRRGRSSGRAYEQYF.

In its sample, this clonotype was seen a few times. The chain uses TRBV24-1 and TRBJ2-1; TRBD2 matches at 12 bases. The V and J ends lost 9 bases and 8 bases, in that order; junction bases with no gene match: 10. CDR1 is KGHDR and CDR2 is SFDVKD in the germline V gene. The CDR3 covers 15 residues. CDR3: CATQSGTSGYHEQFF. DNA of the CDR3: TGTGCCACCCAATCCGGGACTAGCGGGTACCATGAGCAGTTCTTC.

This clonotype was picked up many times. The chain employs TRBV7-9 and TRBJ1-5; D is unresolved. CDR1 is SEHNR, CDR2 FQNEAQ, per germline (reference sequence). The CDR3 sequence is 14 residues long. V was shortened by 7 bases and J by 2 bases, with 12 bases between the two germline ends. The CDR3 nucleotides read TGTGCCAGCACCTCGGCCGATGGCAATCAGCCCCAGCATTTT. As protein: CASTSADGNQPQHF.

This sequence joins TRBV12-3 or TRBV12-4 and TRBJ1-1; 10 bases are a match to TRBD1. The CDR3 consists of 15 residues. V lost 2 bases to trimming and J lost 5 bases; unmatched junction nucleotides: 5. In DNA form, the CDR3 reads TGTGCCAGCAGTTTAACGACAGGGGGCCTTACTGAAGCTTTCTTT. Translating it yields CASSLTTGGLTEAFF.

The chain uses TRBV28 and TRBJ1-2; no definite D call. The CDR3 is 13 residues long. V was trimmed by 6 bases and J by 4 bases, leaving 12 bases between them. The germline V gene encodes CDR1 MDHEN and CDR2 SYDVKM. The CDR3 is CASSSSTSYGYTF. CDR3 DNA: TGTGCCAGCAGCTCCTCGACGAGCTATGGCTACACCTTC.

The sample holds many counts of this clonotype. This chain joins TRBV28 and TRBJ2-4, with 9 bases lining up with TRBD1. V lost 4 bases and J lost 4; bases outside the gene matches: 2. There are 14 residues in the CDR3. Germline assignment: CDR1 MDHEN and CDR2 SYDVKM. The chain's CDR3 is CASSSGTGKNIQYF. CDR3 coding DNA: TGTGCCAGCAGTTCCGGGACAGGGAAAAACATTCAGTACTTC. The whole variable domain, remainder taken from reference TRBV28 and TRBJ2-4, is DVKVTQSSRYLVKRTGEKVFLECVQDMDHENMFWYRQDPGLGLRLIYFSYDVKMKEKGDIPEGYSVSREKKERFSLILESASTNQTSMYLCASSSGTGKNIQYFGAGTRLSVL.